These 21 T cell receptor beta chains share one sample of origin, sequenced in a study of blood T cell repertoires in COVID-19. Only in-frame clones appear in the TCRdb table, and some are missing; sequencing was by immunoSEQ multiplex PCR. The sample contains about 170,000 clones, roughly 80% of which appear only once. Sequencing used peripheral blood. These receptors were obtained from a human donor with acute or convalescent COVID-19. The donor label of this sample is uncertain.

The chain combines TRBV3-1 (or the pseudogene TRBV3-2) with TRBJ2-2, with 14 bases fitting TRBD2. The germline gives CDR1 LGHDT, CDR2 YNNKEL (reference sequence). The CDR3 consists of 18 residues. V gave up 4 bases and J gave up 0 bases; unmatched junction bases: 4. CDR3 nucleotide sequence: TGTGCCAGCAGCCCTGGGACTAGCGGGGGTACGAACACCGGGGAGCTGTTTTTT. Translating it yields CASSPGTSGGTNTGELFF.

The gene calls are TRBV27 and TRBJ2-7, with 11 bases that match TRBD2. CDR3 length equals 15 residues. The germline CDR1 and CDR2 sequences are MNHEY and SMNVEV (reference sequence). V shed 5 bases and J 6 bases; nucleotides not matched to a gene: 9. The chain's CDR3 is CASSTSGRGNGEQYF. DNA of the CDR3: TGTGCCAGCAGTACTAGCGGGAGAGGTAATGGCGAGCAGTACTTC.

The chain uses TRBV5-4 and TRBJ2-7; weak D call: TRBD1 (6 bases). V was clipped by 4 bases and J by 4 bases, with 9 bases between them. Germline V CDR1 and CDR2: SGHNT, YYREEE (reference sequence). The CDR3 runs to 12 residues. The CDR3 nucleotides read TGTGCCAGCAGCGAGACAGGTTACGAGCAGTACTTC. This codes for CASSETGYEQYF.

The chain recombines TRBV10-3 with TRBJ1-1; 10 positions match TRBD1. From germline, CDR1 is ENHRY and CDR2 SYGVKD. The CDR3 is 16 residues long. V shed 5 bases, J shed 5 bases, and the junction held 11 bases outside the gene matches. In DNA, the CDR3 is TGTGCCATCAGTAGACAGGGGGCGTTGGGAGGGACTGAAGCTTTCTTT. It specifies CAISRQGALGGTEAFF.

The CDR3, as DNA: TGTGCCAGTTTTATTCCCGGGAGATCCTACGAGCAGTACTTC. Translating it yields CASFIPGRSYEQYF. The rearrangement links TRBV7-2 to TRBJ2-7; a possible D gene is TRBD2 (6 bases). V was clipped by 9 bases and J by 1 base, with 16 bases between them. The germline gives CDR1 SGHTA, CDR2 FQGNSA. There are 14 residues in the CDR3. Full variable domain (missing parts from reference TRBV7-2 and TRBJ2-7): GAGVSQSPSNKVTEKGKDVELRCDPISGHTALYWYRQSLGQGLEFLIYFQGNSAPDKSGLPSDRFSAERTGGSVSTLTIQRTQQEDSAVYLCASFIPGRSYEQYFGPGTRLTVT.

Here the CDR3 DNA reads TGTGCCAGCAGTGCTTTAGACAGTTATCGGAATCGACCTGGCTACACCTTC. Translation: CASSALDSYRNRPGYTF. The rearrangement joins TRBV6-1 to TRBJ1-2; the D gene is possibly TRBD1 (5 bases). CDR1 and CDR2 from the germline V gene are MNHNS and SASEGT. V dropped 4 bases and J dropped 7 bases, with 25 bases sitting between them. The CDR3 loop spans 17 amino acids.

The rearrangement joins TRBV28 to TRBJ1-1; TRBD1 aligns across 10 bases. Per germline, CDR1 MDHEN and CDR2 SYDVKM. The CDR3 sequence is 14 residues long. The ends lost 6 bases at V and 3 bases at J; junction bases unmatched: 4. CDR3 DNA: TGTGCCAGCAGGGGGGGACAGGGGCACACTGAAGCTTTCTTT. Translation: CASRGGQGHTEAFF.

This sequence joins TRBV11-2 and TRBJ1-6; 7 bases map to TRBD1. The germline CDR1 and CDR2 sequences are SGHAT and FQNNGV. The V and J ends lost 5 bases and 9 bases, in that order; junction bases with no gene match: 13. The CDR3 contains 16 residues. The CDR3 region is CASSQGDKGFSSPLHF. CDR3 coding DNA: TGTGCCAGCAGCCAGGGGGATAAGGGGTTTAGTTCACCCCTCCACTTT.

This chain connects TRBV19 to TRBJ1-2; 8 bases line up with TRBD1. Per germline, CDR1 LNHDA and CDR2 SQIVND (reference sequence). J gave up 7 bases and V 7 bases, and 11 bases lay outside the gene matches. This CDR3 is 14 amino acids long. CDR3 in DNA: TGTGCCAGTACCAGACTGCAGGGGGCACTTGGCTACACCTTC. It yields the protein CASTRLQGALGYTF.

V gene TRBV27 combines with J gene TRBJ2-7; 9 bases agree with TRBD1. Germline V gives CDR1 MNHEY, CDR2 SMNVEV (reference sequence). Trimming took 2 bases from V and 4 from J; bases not matched to a gene: 9. The CDR3 is 16 residues long. As DNA, the CDR3 is TGTGCCAGCAGTTTACTAGGCCGACAGGGGGGTTACGAGCAGTACTTC. Its translation is CASSLLGRQGGYEQYF.

This clone turned up a few times. This chain connects TRBV11-2 to TRBJ1-5; D possibly corresponds to TRBD1 (5 bases). CDR3 length: 13 residues. Trimming took off 1 base at V and 5 bases at J, with 6 bases between the two ends. Germline V lookup: CDR1 SGHAT, CDR2 FQNNGV. The CDR3 here is CASSLGGDQPQHF. CDR3 bases: TGTGCCAGCAGCTTAGGGGGCGATCAGCCCCAGCATTTT.

In its sample, this clone was seen a few times. The chain couples TRBV6-6 to TRBJ1-2; 10 nucleotides agree with TRBD1. With 7 bases clipped from V and 3 bases from J, the junction kept 8 bases outside the gene matches. Germline V gene lookup returns CDR1 MNHNY and CDR2 SVGAGI (reference sequence). The CDR3 is 15 amino acids. For the CDR3, the DNA is TGTGCCAGCAAGCCCGGGACAGGGGTTGACTATGGCTACACCTTC. It specifies CASKPGTGVDYGYTF.

The chain has TRBV3-1 (or the pseudogene TRBV3-2) and TRBJ2-3; D might be TRBD2 (5 bases). This CDR3 has 14 residues. The V end lost 0 bases, the J end lost 8 bases, and 12 bases lay between the germline ends. Germline values: CDR1 LGHDT, CDR2 YNNKEL (reference sequence). For the CDR3, the DNA is TGTGCCAGCAGCCAAGATACCGCCAGCGGTACGCAGTATTTT. Protein: CASSQDTASGTQYF.

The genes are TRBV5-6 and TRBJ1-3, with D perhaps TRBD1 (6 bases). The CDR3 runs to 15 residues. Looked up from germline, CDR1 is SGHDT and CDR2 is YYEEEE. V lost 1 base and J 0 bases, leaving 8 bases between the germline ends. The DNA of the CDR3 is TGTGCCAGCAGCTTGCAGGGGCCCTCTGGAAACACCATATATTTT. It yields the protein CASSLQGPSGNTIYF.

This sequence joins TRBV28 and TRBJ2-7; 14 nucleotides match TRBD2. V trimming: 2 bases; J trimming: 4 bases; junction bases outside the gene matches: 13. This CDR3 has 19 amino acids. Per the germline V gene, CDR1 is MDHEN and CDR2 is SYDVKM. CDR3: CASSLRLGLAGVTGYEQYF. In DNA, the CDR3 is TGTGCCAGCAGTTTACGGTTGGGACTAGCGGGAGTAACGGGTTACGAGCAGTACTTC. Full variable domain (rest looked up from reference TRBV28 and TRBJ2-7): DVKVTQSSRYLVKRTGEKVFLECVQDMDHENMFWYRQDPGLGLRLIYFSYDVKMKEKGDIPEGYSVSREKKERFSLILESASTNQTSMYLCASSLRLGLAGVTGYEQYFGPGTRLTVT.

V gene TRBV7-2 combines with J gene TRBJ2-2, with a tentative D call TRBD1 (5 bases). The germline V and J ends were trimmed by 1 base and 5 bases, with 17 bases remaining between them. CDR1 is SGHTA and CDR2 is FQGNSA in the germline V gene. This CDR3 is built from 17 residues. CDR3 coding DNA: TGTGCCAGCAGCTTAGTCCCTGACTTGGGGCTAACCGGGGAGCTGTTTTTT. It encodes CASSLVPDLGLTGELFF.

This clone has more than one count but fewer than ten. This chain uses TRBV6-6 with TRBJ2-5; tentative D call: TRBD1 (5 bases). Deletions cut 6 bases from V and 1 base from J, with 15 bases between. This CDR3 comprises 15 residues. From germline, CDR1 is MNHNY and CDR2 SVGAGI (reference sequence). The CDR3 nucleotides are TGTGCCAGCAGGGTGGGGCAGCGCTTCCAAGAGACCCAGTACTTC. As protein: CASRVGQRFQETQYF.

Ten or more counts support this clone. CDR3 bases: TGTGCCAGTGCCGACGGACGGACTAGCGGGGGAAGCACAGATACGCAGTATTTT. This encodes CASADGRTSGGSTDTQYF. V and J are TRBV2 and TRBJ2-3; 13 nucleotides agree with TRBD2. Germline V gene sequence: CDR1 SNHLY, CDR2 FYNNEI. The CDR3 is 18 amino acids. After removal of 9 bases from V and 0 bases from J, the junction contained 12 bases not matched to a gene.

In its sample, this clone was seen once. This sequence joins TRBV4-1 and TRBJ1-2; no reliable D call. The CDR3 is 15 residues long. V gave up 0 bases and J gave up 4 bases, with 12 bases separating them. Per germline, CDR1 MGHRA and CDR2 YSYEKL. CDR3 residues: CASSQDTAVTYGYTF. The CDR3 coding sequence is TGCGCCAGCAGCCAAGATACGGCGGTGACCTATGGCTACACCTTC.

The CDR3, as DNA: TGTGCCAGCAGCCAAGATCTCGGTTATGGCTACACCTTC. Translation: CASSQDLGYGYTF. The chain uses TRBV3-1 (or the pseudogene TRBV3-2) and TRBJ1-2; D is unclear. This CDR3 spans 13 amino acids. CDR1 LGHDT and CDR2 YNNKEL come from the germline V gene (reference sequence). V lost 0 bases to trimming and J lost 5 bases, with 7 bases between them.

This chain links TRBV6-5 with TRBJ1-3; D remains unclear. Per germline, CDR1 MNHEY and CDR2 SVGAGI. V lost 5 bases and J 3 bases, leaving 11 bases between the germline ends. The CDR3 is made up of 14 amino acids. CDR3 nucleotides: TGTGCCAGCAGTCGAGCTTTAGATGGAAACACCATATATTTT. Translating it yields CASSRALDGNTIYF.